This T cell receptor (beta chain) was identified during a study of T-cell memory formation after mild COVID-19. The overall study: TCR clusters were largely donor specific. Study conclusions and caveats: Clones that shrank (day 15 to 85) were balanced CD4/CD8, whereas later expanders leaned CD4+. In pre-infection memory, a portion of responding clones appeared, which suggested that cross-reactive memory joined.

Trimming shortened V by 0 bases and J by 2 bases, and 9 bases separated the two germline ends. The germline gives CDR1 SGHDT, CDR2 YYEEEE. The CDR3 length is 15 residues. On this clonotype: Its cognate antigen is unknown.

TCRdb re-called the 5' RACE reads through MiXCR, storing one row per CDR3 protein. Among 550,000 to 600,000 distinct CDR3 sequences listed, less than 25% were seen once. The sequence derives from an adult woman who had mild COVID-19 (a few samples of this study predate the infection). Cell type and time point are not known. Sequencing used PBMCs or a T cell subset sorted from them (not recorded which). The chain has TRBV5-6 and TRBJ2-1; perhaps D is TRBD1 or TRBD2 (5 bases each). The CDR3 sequence: CASSLEGSPYNEQFF. DNA for the CDR3: TGTGCCAGCAGCTTGGAGGGGAGTCCCTACAATGAGCAGTTCTTC.